The following is a T cell receptor beta chain sequence with its context. Its specific antigen is unknown. No base quality information exists; no much larger clone differs at one position. These data originate in a study of T cells in Graves' hyperthyroidism and ophthalmopathy (dated by TCRdb to the late 2010s). For the wider study: Peripheral blood was collected at initial diagnosis, before any treatment. The paper reports TCR Vbeta CDR3 sequencing of 130 to 150 peripheral blood samples: 40 to 45 ophthalmopathy, roughly 80 hyperthyroidism and 17 progressor patients. After blood sampling, hyperthyroidism patients were treated with methimazole at a starting dose of 30 mg daily, and ophthalmopathy patients were treated with high-dose intravenous methylprednisolone. Whether ophthalmopathy could be predicted prospectively was tested in an independent validation cohort made up of under 20 hyperthyroidism patients plus 17 patients who later progressed to ophthalmopathy. In roughly six Graves' hyperthyroidism patients, the study also compared T-cell repertoires from thyroid tissue with T-cell repertoires from blood. The roughly 100 discovery patients were randomly divided into training and test sets at a 7:3 ratio. A discovery cohort of about a hundred patients, 43 with Graves' ophthalmopathy and about 60 with stable Graves' hyperthyroidism, was used to find distinguishing TCR V-J signatures. The paper's findings and limits, for the study overall: A 13 V-J signature model separated ophthalmopathy from stable hyperthyroidism, with just over 85% sensitivity and about 81% specificity in cross-validation and 80%/75% in testing. In validation, the model predicted progression to ophthalmopathy with approximately 70% sensitivity and 72.22% specificity, a median of around six months before onset. No statistical method was used to fix the sample size in advance, and group allocation was not hidden from the investigators. Most expanded thyroid clonotypes (frequency above 0.001) were also detected in blood, a finding suggesting that blood repertoires may reflect thyroid immune responses.

The TCR beta CDR3 regions were amplified from the RNA transcripts. For the first round of RT-PCR on the TCR CDR3, the HTBI primer set was used together with the Qiagen OneStep RT-PCR kit. A second multiplex PCR round built the libraries, followed by size selection and purification. The libraries were sequenced on an Illumina HiSeq2000 using paired-end 100 bp reads. The study's processing was this. SOAPnuke was used to process the raw data, with reads discarded if the reads contained adapters or uncalled bases, had a mean Phred below 15, or lacked an exact constant-primer or identifier match. COPE v1.2.5 was used to merge high-quality paired reads, and clonotypes were defined as unique nucleotide sequences. Clonotypes were aligned to IMGT TRBV, TRBD and TRBJ reference segments using MiTCR v1.1. Only V-J combinations with frequency above 0.0001, covering 99.2% of repertoires, were analysed. The TCS score was defined as F50 (clonal expansion) divided by E x V (chaos), with BLOSUM62-based TCRdist calculated between CDR3 peptides within each V-J. Welch's t-statistics and random forest reduced around 520 V-J features to around 14, which were used in a naive Bayes classifier (R e1071). TCRdb took the public reads, trimmed them with fastp at Q25, ran MiXCR for clone calling and kept in-frame beta chains. Rows matching on CDR3 protein sequence are summarized as one entry with the most common DNA and genes. These V and J calls derive from TCRdb rather than the authors' analysis. The table for this sample lists some 400,000 distinct CDR3 sequences; over 11% of them were counted only once. The leading ten clones occupy approximately 10% of the sample.

Stable Graves' hyperthyroidism was defined as the absence of progression to ophthalmopathy over 18 months of follow-up. Hyperthyroidism patients were aged 18 to 65 years and newly diagnosed, with disease duration of less than 2 months. The study excluded patients with uncontrolled infections, other autoimmune diseases, pregnancy or lactation. Diagnoses were based on clinical symptoms, serum thyroxine and TRAb, thyroid ultrasound and orbital computed tomography. PBMCs were isolated from 10 ml of fresh peripheral blood by Ficoll-Paque density gradient centrifugation. Trizol reagent was used to extract total RNA, and RNA quality was then checked on an Agilent 2100 Bioanalyzer. The trim is 2 bases for V and 0 bases for J, with a gap of 5 bases between the germline ends. For CDR1 and CDR2, the germline V gene lists SGHNT and YENEEA. The CDR3 goes from the cysteine to the phenylalanine over 14 residues. The retained sequence is limited to the CDR3, 42 bases, with the frame set at the first base.

This chain is built from TRBV11-3 and TRBJ2-1, with the D gene not confidently named. This receptor was taken from a woman aged 55-69 years with Graves' hyperthyroidism. Sample: blood. CDR3 reads: CASSLSSSYNEQFF. The DNA sequence is TGTGCCAGCAGCTTATCTAGCTCCTACAATGAGCAGTTCTTC.